This is a list of T cell receptor beta chains from one sample in a study of cytomegalovirus exposure and HLA in healthy donors. Libraries were prepared by immunoSEQ multiplex PCR; TCRdb keeps only in-frame clonotypes and omits some of them. Of some 150,000 clones listed, 80% are singletons. Input material: PBMCs. These receptors all come from a woman aged 45-60 years in good health and CMV-seropositive. Both conserved end residues are part of each CDR3. Fields, in order: V gene, D gene, clone size, J gene, CDR3 protein, CDR3 DNA. A D gene is named only where the DNA matches it firmly. Rows give clone size only sometimes, using once, few, many, or a class for an expanded clone.

TRBV7-9	.	once	TRBJ1-5	CASSRDIDSNQPQHF	TGTGCCAGCAGCCGGGACATCGATAGCAATCAGCCCCAGCATTTT
TRBV6-5	TRBD1	.	TRBJ1-1	CASSAGQGLGTEAFF	TGTGCCAGCAGTGCCGGACAGGGGTTGGGGACTGAAGCTTTCTTT
TRBV5-1	TRBD1	.	TRBJ2-7	CASSSTQTGGGTTEQYF	TGCGCCAGCAGCTCGACTCAGACAGGGGGGGGTACAACCGAGCAGTACTTC
TRBV28	.	.	TRBJ1-2	CAIRGGDYGYTF	TGTGCCATTCGAGGGGGAGACTATGGCTACACCTTC
TRBV29-1	.	.	TRBJ1-3	CSVAGGSGNTIYF	TGCAGCGTCGCGGGGGGTTCAGGAAACACCATATATTTT
TRBV7-2	.	.	TRBJ1-2	CASSLITGGYGYTF	TGTGCCAGCAGCTTAATTACGGGGGGTTATGGCTACACCTTC
TRBV10-3	TRBD1	few	TRBJ2-7	CAISEDRAYEQYF	TGTGCCATCAGTGAGGACAGGGCCTACGAGCAGTACTTC
TRBV6-5	TRBD1	.	TRBJ1-5	CASSRDRGEGQPQHF	TGTGCCAGCAGTCGGGACAGGGGGGAAGGTCAGCCCCAGCATTTT
TRBV5-1	TRBD2	.	TRBJ2-5	CASSLVSGGQETQYF	TGCGCCAGCAGCTTGGTTTCGGGGGGGCAAGAGACCCAGTACTTC
TRBV2	TRBD1	.	TRBJ1-2	CASRLSQGPAGYAF	TGTGCCAGCAGGCTTTCACAGGGGCCAGCGGGCTACGCCTTC
TRBV28	.	.	TRBJ1-2	CASSLRMGGYGYTF	TGTGCCAGCAGTTTAAGGATGGGAGGCTATGGCTACACCTTC
TRBV11-3	TRBD1	.	TRBJ1-2	CASSLGTGDGYTF	TGTGCCAGCAGCTTAGGGACAGGGGATGGCTACACCTTC
TRBV28	TRBD1	once	TRBJ2-7	CASSIRTGAYEQYF	TGTGCCAGCAGCATAAGGACAGGGGCCTACGAGCAGTACTTC
TRBV2	TRBD1	.	TRBJ1-2	CASTLTGSGYTF	TGTGCCAGCACCCTGACAGGGTCTGGCTACACCTTC
TRBV4-3	TRBD2	.	TRBJ2-1	CASSPGGGRGEQFF	TGCGCCAGCAGCCCCGGGGGGGGCCGGGGCGAGCAGTTCTTC
TRBV6-1	TRBD2	.	TRBJ2-5	CASGLRTSVGTQYF	TGTGCCAGCGGTTTGAGGACTAGCGTGGGGACCCAGTACTTC
TRBV11-2	.	.	TRBJ2-1	CASSFLDSRYNEQFF	TGTGCCAGCAGCTTCTTGGACAGTCGGTACAATGAGCAGTTCTTC